The following is a T cell receptor (beta chain) sequence with its context. The sample holds a few counts of this clone. The specificity of this receptor is unknown. The sample holds no much larger clone one base away, and base qualities are not on file. Each donor gave one peripheral blood draw, around 0.12 L on average, collected into heparinised tubes. A BD FACSAria II was used to sort naive, central memory, regulatory and stem cell-like memory CD4+ T cells with a panel that included CD45RO, CCR7, CD25, CD127, CD95 and CD27. A purity above 98% was achieved for all sorted populations. Right away, PBMCs were isolated by Lymphoprep density gradient centrifugation and were stained directly, with no culture step. So that batch effects would be minimized, each experiment stained and sorted samples in pairs, pairing one healthy donor with one patient. The CDR3 goes from the cysteine to the phenylalanine over 16 residues. The retained sequence is limited to the CDR3, 48 bases, with the frame set at the first base.

The data were obtained in a study of beta chain features in type 1 diabetes (dated by TCRdb to 2017 to 2018). Regarding the research as a whole: Mean age, gender distribution, total cell number and subset yield were not different between patients and healthy donors. Across all samples, roughly 110,000,000 sorted cells were examined, and cell number per subset correlated strongly with RNA yield. In the study, recently diagnosed type 1 diabetes patients and matched healthy donors were compared on the TCRB repertoires of their sorted circulating CD4+ T cell subsets. Regulatory and stem cell-like memory subsets were isolated from only 8 patients and roughly 8 healthy donors, whereas naive and central memory subsets came from all 28 donors. The study at large found these results: In all four CD4+ subsets, TCRB CDR3 length was moderately but significantly shorter in type 1 diabetes patients. Because cDNA rather than genomic DNA was sequenced, highly expressing activated cells could have been over-represented, although no difference in activation and CD3 levels was found between groups. HLA sub-analyses involved small numbers of individuals, so any influence of HLA type on TCRB rearrangement remained unresolved. Shorter templates might have been favored by PCR, but patient and control samples were amplified and corrected together, so both groups would have been affected equally by any skew. The naive, central memory and regulatory TCRB repertoires appeared to resemble one another more closely among patients than among healthy donors. At VDJ recombination sites, type 1 diabetes patients had fewer insertions and more deleted nucleotides, which implies abnormalities in thymic rearrangement.

The High Capacity cDNA Reverse Transcription Kit was used to reverse transcribe all of the isolated RNA, meaning that expressed TCRB transcripts were what got sequenced. Deep immunoSEQ sequencing was performed on naive, central memory and regulatory T cell samples, with an average of roughly 3.5 million total reads per sample. After sorted cells were lysed in RLT buffer, RNA was extracted with DNase-treated RNeasy Micro or Mini kits, with the choice depending on cell number. To prevent cross-contamination, each cell subset was processed individually, whereas patient and healthy donor samples were processed jointly. The immunoSEQ multiplex PCR was used to amplify TCRB sequences from cDNA, yielding 87-bp fragments that span the CDR3 region. Amplicons were sequenced on the Illumina HiSeq platform. In the authors' own workflow: PCR bias was computationally corrected using synthetic template baselines, reads within Hamming distance 2 were collapsed, and singletons that could not be merged were discarded. Reads were aligned against IMGT to assign V, D and J genes, CDR3 length and insertions or deletions at six rearrangement sites. Within each subset, clonotype counts were normalized to the number of sorted cells before true diversity and Gini coefficients were calculated with the tcR R package. The overlap coefficient, calculated on TCRB nucleotide sequences, was used to measure repertoire sharing. Out-of-frame TCRB sequences from naive cells were analyzed as a proxy for the pre-selection repertoire. TCRdb took over this immuneACCESS table, retaining in-frame rearrangements with V and J assigned. Such tables are incomplete; in checked studies, under half of the missing clones stem from an unresolved V gene, and the remainder is unexplained. For V, J and clone size, that table is used; D and trimming come from the DNA. The sample has 200,000 to 250,000 clones on record, approximately 13% of them singletons. The ten largest clones add up to roughly 0.019% of the sample.

Recombination connected TRBV21-1 to TRBJ1-6; the table's D gene call, TRBD1, was not cross checked with the DNA. TRBV21-1 counts as a pseudogene. Sequencing was done on a sample of naive CD4+ T cells from blood. The cell subset or site tag for this specimen amounts to: true naive CD4+ T cells. The sequence was obtained from a man aged 25-45 years with type 1 diabetes. The DNA sequence is TGTGCCAGCAGCAAAGGAGGGACAGGGGGTCGTTCACCCCTCCACTTT. It translates as CASSKGGTGGRSPLHF.